The source of this TCR beta chain is a study of cytomegalovirus exposure and HLA in healthy donors. Study observations and caveats: Cytomegalovirus association was assigned to about 150 TCR beta chains.

This CDR3 is 14 amino acids long. Germline CDR1 is SNHLY and CDR2 is FYNNEI. V dropped 6 bases and J dropped 4; count of bases not matched to a gene: 5. The PCR contained 60 Vbeta and 13 Jbeta primers. Sequencing was performed with immunoSEQ multiplex PCR; in TCRdb, only in-frame clones are kept and a portion is missing. The data hold 120,000 to 150,000 clones, with more than 75% observed a single time. Comment on this clone: Its cognate antigen is unknown.

Specimen: PBMCs. The TCR originated in a male donor in good health and CMV-seronegative. V and J are TRBV2 and TRBJ1-5; TRBD1 matches 8 bases. The CDR3 DNA is TGTGCCAGCAGAACCCGACAGGGGAATCAGCCCCAGCATTTT. It yields the protein CASRTRQGNQPQHF.